A single T cell receptor beta chain is shown here with its context. Its target is not known. The germline V gene encodes CDR1 DFQATT and CDR2 SNEGSKA (reference sequence). The V end was cut by 5 bases, the J end by 0 bases, with 11 bases between. The CDR3 loop spans 14 amino acids. This entry belongs to a study of blood T cells in healthy people across ages. Findings and caveats of the study: Long-lived donors had more naive CD4+ cells and higher diversity than aged donors.

Primers used in a second PCR of about 7 to 12 cycles were a sample-barcoded 5' primer and a J-beta primer mix. TCRdb redid the calling of the 5' RACE reads with MiXCR, one entry per CDR3 protein. The profile shows about 720,000 distinct CDR3 sequences, around a fifth of them singletons. The chain carries TRBV20-1 and TRBJ2-4; D is perhaps TRBD1 (5 bases). The receptor was derived from a man in his 70s in good health. Material: blood. The CDR3 sequence is CSAAQELAKNIQYF. DNA for the CDR3: TGCAGTGCTGCACAGGAACTAGCCAAAAACATTCAGTACTTC.